A single sample is the source of the 17 T cell receptor beta chains below, sequenced in a study of T cells in Graves' hyperthyroidism and ophthalmopathy. It was RNA transcripts that yielded the amplified TCR beta CDR3 regions. First-round RT-PCR with HTBI primers amplified the TCR CDR3 region. TCRdb passed the multiplex PCR reads through MiXCR, listing each CDR3 protein once. The table lists hundreds of thousands of distinct CDR3 sequences, around 20% of them singletons, with under 35% in the top ten. Source material: blood. The source is a man in his thirties or forties with Graves' ophthalmopathy.

The rearrangement uses TRBV5-1 and TRBJ2-7; 8 nucleotides match TRBD1. From germline, CDR1 is SGHRS and CDR2 YFSETQ. The V gene end was trimmed by 4 bases and the J gene end by 7 bases; junction bases not matched to a gene: 7. This CDR3 region has 13 residues. The CDR3 DNA follows: TGCGCCAGCAGCGTGGGGACAGGAGGGGAGCAGTACTTC. Residues: CASSVGTGGEQYF.

This clonotype was observed at least ten times. This sequence joins TRBV11-2 and TRBJ1-5, with no clear D. V gave up 0 bases and J gave up 0 bases, with 6 bases separating them. CDR1 and CDR2 from the germline V gene are SGHAT and FQNNGV. The CDR3 runs 15 residues. The CDR3: CASSLDSGSNQPQHF. The CDR3 coding sequence is TGTGCCAGCAGCTTAGATTCTGGTAGCAATCAGCCCCAGCATTTT.

This clonotype came up many times. The chain carries TRBV20-1 and TRBJ2-7, with 7 nucleotides matching TRBD2. The germline gives CDR1 DFQATT, CDR2 SNEGSKA (reference sequence). This CDR3 has 16 amino acids. The J segment lost 0 bases and the V segment lost 0 bases, leaving 8 bases of the junction unmatched. The CDR3 nucleotides read TGCAGTGCTAGAGATCTCGGACGGGAGGCCTCCTACGAGCAGTACTTC. Protein product: CSARDLGREASYEQYF.

The CDR3: CSAVPAQGALLGNQPQHF. The CDR3 bases are TGCAGTGCTGTCCCGGCGCAGGGGGCTCTCCTTGGCAATCAGCCCCAGCATTTT. J is TRBJ1-5 and V is TRBV20-1; 8 bases agree with TRBD1. The V gene's germline CDR1 is DFQATT and CDR2 SNEGSKA (reference sequence). The CDR3 contains 18 residues. Germline trimming cut 5 bases from V and 2 bases from J; bases unmatched to any gene: 17.

The sample holds many counts of this clonotype. V and J are TRBV3-1 and TRBJ2-3; tentatively, D is TRBD1 (5 bases). This CDR3 region has 17 residues. Trimming took 2 bases from V and 2 from J, leaving 17 bases between them. From germline, CDR1 is LGHDT and CDR2 YNNKEL (reference sequence). CDR3 sequence (DNA): TGTGCCAGCAGCCAAAGGAGAAGGACATCCGCCACAGATACGCAGTATTTT. Translation: CASSQRRRTSATDTQYF.

The chain is built from TRBV30 and TRBJ2-3, with 11 bases lining up with TRBD2. The CDR3 spans 16 residues. With 1 base clipped from V and 6 bases from J, the junction kept 9 bases outside the gene matches. Per the germline V gene, CDR1 is GTSNPN and CDR2 is SVGIG (reference sequence). DNA for the CDR3: TGTGCCTGGAGTGGACTAGCGGGAAGGGAGTGGGATACGCAGTATTTT. It is translated as CAWSGLAGREWDTQYF.

V usage is TRBV7-3 and J usage is TRBJ2-3; unclear D gene. Germline lookup yields CDR1 SGHTA and CDR2 FQGTGA. This CDR3 contains 13 residues. Between the trimmed V and J ends, which lost 6 bases and 8 bases, there was a span of 15 bases. The CDR3: CASSQAQYSTQYF. The CDR3 bases are TGTGCCAGCAGTCAGGCTCAGTACTCTACGCAGTATTTT.

This sequence joins TRBV19 and TRBJ1-2; 7 bases line up with TRBD1. CDR1 and CDR2 (germline): LNHDA, SQIVND (reference sequence). This CDR3 contains 17 residues. V dropped 4 bases and J dropped 5; count of bases not matched to a gene: 16. The CDR3 protein is CASSSLPGQPTAYGYTF. The CDR3 DNA sequence: TGTGCCAGTAGTAGCCTACCGGGACAGCCAACGGCTTATGGCTACACCTTC.

In this sample, this clonotype turned up many times. The V and J genes are TRBV28 and TRBJ1-5; tentative D call: TRBD1 (6 bases). In germline, CDR1 is MDHEN, CDR2 SYDVKM. V shed 5 bases and J shed 4 bases, with 18 bases lying between them. The CDR3 is made up of 16 amino acids. CDR3 loop: CASSRFRGEENQPQHF. The CDR3 coding sequence is TGTGCCAGCAGTCGATTCAGGGGAGAGGAGAATCAGCCCCAGCATTTT.

There are many counts of this clonotype. One junction end disagrees with the germline gene, perhaps due to a read error. This sequence joins TRBV3-1 and TRBJ1-4; D might be TRBD1 (6 bases). This CDR3 has 15 amino acids. Germline CDR1 is LGHDT and CDR2 is YNNKEL (reference sequence). CDR3 bases: TGTGCCAGCAGTCAAGAAAGGGGGATGAATGAAAAACTGTTTTTT. Protein: CASSQERGMNEKLFF.

J is TRBJ2-1 and V is TRBV29-1; tentative D call: TRBD2 (5 bases). Germline CDR1 SQVTM, CDR2 ANQGSEA. Trimming shortened V by 7 bases and J by 9 bases, and 13 bases separated the two germline ends. The CDR3 has 11 residues. The CDR3, as DNA: TGCAGCGCCACGCCACGGGGTGAGCAGTTCTTC. Translated: CSATPRGEQFF.

This clonotype was detected only a few times. The chain links TRBV25-1 to TRBJ2-3; unclear D gene. The germline V and J ends were trimmed by 8 bases and 2 bases, with 5 bases remaining between them. CDR1 and CDR2 (germline): MGHDK, SYGVNS. CDR3 size: 11 residues. The CDR3 reads CASAFTDTQYF. In DNA form, the CDR3 reads TGTGCCAGCGCATTCACAGATACGCAGTATTTT.

This chain joins TRBV7-3 and TRBJ2-7, with TRBD1 matching over 10 bases. The CDR3 covers 13 residues. Trimming removed 4 bases from V and 6 bases from J; junction bases left unmatched: 3. CDR1 is SGHTA, CDR2 FQGTGA, per germline. The CDR3 spells CASSSGQGPEQYF. CDR3 nucleotides: TGTGCCAGCAGCTCGGGACAGGGGCCCGAGCAGTACTTC. Based on the CDR3 plus reference TRBV7-3 and TRBJ2-7, the full variable domain is GAGVSQTPSNKVTEKGKYVELRCDPISGHTALYWYRQSLGQGPEFLIYFQGTGAADDSGLPNDRFFAVRPEGSVSTLKIQRTERGDSAVYLCASSSGQGPEQYFGPGTRLTVT.

The rearrangement links TRBV20-1 to TRBJ2-3; no definite D call. The V and J ends lost 5 bases and 5 bases respectively, with 17 bases between them. Germline CDR1 and CDR2: DFQATT and SNEGSKA (reference sequence). The CDR3 extends over 14 amino acids. CDR3: CSAPTLVPQDTQYF. In DNA, the CDR3 is TGCAGTGCTCCTACTCTAGTTCCGCAAGATACGCAGTATTTT.

The chain employs TRBV5-1 and TRBJ2-7; D assignment may be TRBD1 or TRBD2 (5 bases each). V was shortened by 0 bases and J by 7 bases, with 17 bases between the two germline ends. The CDR3 is 15 amino acids. CDR1 and CDR2 (germline): SGHRS, YFSETQ. The DNA for the CDR3 is TGCGCCAGCAGCTTGGCTGGGGGTCGGGTCGGGGAGCAGTACTTC. This gives the protein CASSLAGGRVGEQYF.

Turning to this clonotype: The junction differs from germline at one of its ends, possibly a read error. The chain carries TRBV7-2 and TRBJ2-5; 10 positions match TRBD2. The germline V gene has CDR1 SGHTA and CDR2 FQGNSA. The length of the CDR3 is 15 residues. CDR3 in DNA: TGTGCCAGCAGCTCACGGACTAGCGGAAAAGAAACCCAGTACTTC. Encoded protein: CASSSRTSGKETQYF.

The chain joins TRBV10-3 to TRBJ1-3, with D possibly TRBD1 on 5 matching bases. Germline V gene lookup returns CDR1 ENHRY and CDR2 SYGVKD. With 6 bases removed from V and 0 bases from J, the gap between germline ends came to 12 bases. The CDR3 loop spans 15 amino acids. The CDR3, as DNA: TGTGCCATCAGCTCCCACAGGTCCTCTGGAAACACCATATATTTT. It codes for CAISSHRSSGNTIYF.